Included here is one T cell receptor (beta chain) sequence, with context. Its matching antigen is unknown. TCRdb's copy holds only in-frame clones and misses some; the assay was immunoSEQ multiplex PCR. The repertoire consists of approximately 2.5 million clones, with just over 90% occurring once and the leading ten covering roughly 0.14%. CDR3 size: 16 residues. The germline V gene has CDR1 SGHNT and CDR2 YENEEA. Germline trimming cut 0 bases from V and 3 bases from J; bases unmatched to any gene: 6. This sample stems from a study of shared clonotypes between healthy human individuals. Whole-study findings and limits: The donor pool, a small one, limited the genetic and exposure-history diversity represented. Across a handful of donors, naive CD4 shared 5% to 6%, naive CD8 more than 3%, memory CD4 2% to 2.5%, memory CD8 under 0.5%.

The chain has TRBV11-3 and TRBJ2-7; TRBD1 aligns across 9 bases. This clonotype originated in a man aged 18 to 29 in good health. The sample comprised naive CD4+ T cells sorted from blood. Subset in this sample: CD45RA+ positively selected. CDR3 amino acids: CASSLDSGTGFYEQYF. CDR3 bases: TGTGCCAGCAGCTTAGATTCCGGGACAGGGTTCTACGAGCAGTACTTC.